The 27 T cell receptor beta chains in this list originate from one sample, sequenced in a study of cytomegalovirus exposure and HLA in healthy donors. Amplification used 60 Vbeta primers and 13 Jbeta primers. Here immunoSEQ multiplex PCR was the method, and the copy in TCRdb shows in-frame clones only, minus some. This table has over 150,000 clones, 65% to 85% appearing once. Material for sequencing was PBMCs. These receptors came from a woman aged 25-40 years in good health and CMV-seronegative.

This chain links TRBV19 with TRBJ1-4, with 7 bases identical to TRBD1. Trimming at V came to 3 bases and at J to 7 bases, leaving 14 bases not matched to a gene. In germline, CDR1 is LNHDA, CDR2 SQIVND (reference sequence). CDR3 length: 17 residues. This CDR3 is CASSMFPTPGGIEKLFF. DNA for the CDR3: TGTGCCAGTAGTATGTTCCCCACTCCAGGGGGAATTGAAAAACTGTTTTTT. Drawing the rest from reference TRBV19 and TRBJ1-4, the complete variable domain is DGGITQSPKYLFRKEGQNVTLSCEQNLNHDAMYWYRQDPGQGLRLIYYSQIVNDFQKGDIAEGYSVSREKKESFPLTVTSAQKNPTAFYLCASSMFPTPGGIEKLFFGSGTQLSVL.

The V call is TRBV5-8, the J call TRBJ2-2, with 8 bases fitting TRBD1. Trimming took 4 bases from V and 0 from J; bases not matched to a gene: 5. The CDR3 spans 16 residues. The V gene's germline CDR1 is SGHTS and CDR2 YDEGEE. CDR3 sequence reads: CASSRGQATNTGELFF. The CDR3 nucleotides are TGTGCCAGCAGCAGGGGACAGGCGACGAACACCGGGGAGCTGTTTTTT.

The V gene is TRBV2, the J gene TRBJ2-1, with a weak D call TRBD2 (6 bases). This CDR3 comprises 14 residues. Deletions cut 9 bases from V and 0 bases from J, with 12 bases between. Germline V CDR1 and CDR2: SNHLY, FYNNEI. CDR3: CASLPGDSYNEQFF. The CDR3 DNA follows: TGTGCCAGTCTACCGGGAGACTCCTACAATGAGCAGTTCTTC.

V gene TRBV30 combines with J gene TRBJ1-5; the D is unclear. Germline V gives CDR1 GTSNPN, CDR2 SVGIG (reference sequence). CDR3 length: 12 residues. With 0 bases removed from V and 15 bases from J, the gap between germline ends came to 15 bases. Here the CDR3 reads CAWSVQYGKWHF. DNA for the CDR3: TGTGCCTGGAGTGTACAATACGGGAAATGGCATTTT.

The V and J genes are TRBV7-9 and TRBJ2-5; TRBD2 agrees at 11 bases. This CDR3 region has 17 residues. In germline, CDR1 is SEHNR, CDR2 FQNEAQ (reference sequence). Unmatched junction bases numbered 8, after V lost 2 bases and J lost 3 bases. The CDR3 region has the DNA TGTGCCAGCAGCTTATTGTGGCTAGCGGGGGGTGAAGAGACCCAGTACTTC. Translation: CASSLLWLAGGEETQYF.

This clone occurred once. The chain uses TRBV28 and TRBJ1-2; D possibly corresponds to TRBD1 (5 bases). Germline V gene data show CDR1 as MDHEN and CDR2 as SYDVKM. The CDR3 has 14 residues. Trimming left V 5 bases short and J 7 bases short, with 17 bases between. The CDR3 coding sequence is TGTGCCAGCAGTCAAGGTAGAGGGGAGGGTGGCTACACCTTC. This gives the protein CASSQGRGEGGYTF.

This clone has only a few counts. The chain uses TRBV7-9 and TRBJ1-2; TRBD1 agrees at 7 bases. Germline CDR1 reads SEHNR; CDR2 reads FQNEAQ (reference sequence). The CDR3 has 15 residues. V shed 5 bases and J 2 bases; nucleotides not matched to a gene: 8. The chain's CDR3 is CASSLGTATNYGYTF. The CDR3 region has the DNA TGTGCCAGCAGCCTTGGGACAGCCACCAACTATGGCTACACCTTC.

This chain links TRBV4-2 with TRBJ2-5; 7 positions agree with TRBD2. The DNA end lines up better with TRBJ2-7; the J call may be wrong. CDR1 and CDR2 (germline): LGHNA, YNFKEQ. CDR3 length: 15 residues. The CDR3 nucleotides are TGTGCCAGCAGCCAAGATCTGCGGGAGACCTACGAGCAGTACTTC. Its translation is CASSQDLRETYEQYF.

This clone was detected only a few times. The rearrangement uses TRBV4-1 and TRBJ1-1; TRBD1 is a possible D gene (5 bases). The CDR3 runs 15 residues. The ends were cut back, 0 bases at V and 4 bases at J, with 12 bases in the middle. Germline V lookup: CDR1 MGHRA, CDR2 YSYEKL. The CDR3 DNA reads TGCGCCAGCAGCCAAGATGTCGGGGGAGGCACTGAAGCTTTCTTT. The encoded protein is CASSQDVGGGTEAFF.

The V gene is TRBV5-1, the J gene TRBJ2-3; 8 bases align to TRBD2. The V and J ends lost 4 bases and 0 bases, in that order; junction bases with no gene match: 4. This CDR3 region has 15 residues. Germline loops: CDR1 SGHRS, CDR2 YFSETQ. This chain's CDR3 is CASSRSGASTDTQYF. For the CDR3, the DNA is TGCGCCAGCAGCCGTAGCGGGGCTAGCACAGATACGCAGTATTTT.

This chain joins TRBV7-2 and TRBJ2-5; D is perhaps TRBD2 (5 bases). Trimming removed 5 bases at V and 4 bases at J, with 8 bases between. CDR1 is SGHTA, CDR2 FQGNSA, per germline. The CDR3 extends over 12 amino acids. CDR3: CASSVGGETQYF. CDR3 DNA: TGTGCCAGCAGCGTAGGAGGAGAGACCCAGTACTTC.

The V gene is TRBV27, the J gene TRBJ2-5; 7 positions match TRBD1. The tail of the sequence fits TRBJ2-7 better, so the J call may be wrong. The CDR3 covers 16 residues. From germline, CDR1 is MNHEY and CDR2 SMNVEV (reference sequence). Here the CDR3 reads CASRQLQGYGVYEQYF. The DNA of the CDR3 is TGTGCCAGCAGGCAGCTACAGGGGTATGGGGTCTACGAGCAGTACTTC.

This chain connects TRBV18 to TRBJ2-7, with D uncertain. The CDR3 length is 15 residues. Germline V gene lookup returns CDR1 KGHSH and CDR2 LQKENI. V was pared by 0 bases and J by 3 bases, with 12 bases between. The CDR3 region is CASSPPSLGIYEQYF. The DNA for the CDR3 is TGTGCCAGCTCACCACCGAGTCTAGGAATCTACGAGCAGTACTTC.

Regarding this clone: Other DNA sequences in the same sample also yield this CDR3. CDR3 sequence (DNA): TGTGCCAGCAGTGACTCCGAGGGGGAGGGTTACACCTTC. Amino acids: CASSDSEGEGYTF. V is TRBV6-4 and J is TRBJ1-2, with TRBD1 as a possible D gene (6 bases). The CDR3 runs to 13 residues. The germline CDR1 and CDR2 sequences are MRHNA and SNTAGT. Trimming cost V 0 bases and J 11 bases, with 13 bases left between them.

The count of this clone is one. This chain connects TRBV5-4 to TRBJ2-7; 9 nucleotides align to TRBD2. This CDR3 contains 14 residues. CDR1 and CDR2 from the germline V gene are SGHNT and YYREEE (reference sequence). The J segment lost 6 bases and the V segment lost 2 bases, leaving 6 bases of the junction unmatched. The CDR3 region is CASSFGGRDREQYF. Written as DNA, the CDR3 is TGTGCCAGCAGCTTTGGCGGGAGGGATCGCGAGCAGTACTTC.

The V gene is TRBV27, the J gene TRBJ2-7; 9 nucleotides match TRBD1. Germline V gene data show CDR1 as MNHEY and CDR2 as SMNVEV (reference sequence). Trimming took 2 bases from V and 5 from J; bases not matched to a gene: 7. The CDR3 has 15 amino acids. The CDR3 sequence: CASSLRTGVPHEQYF. Written as DNA, the CDR3 is TGTGCCAGCAGTTTAAGGACAGGGGTCCCCCACGAGCAGTACTTC.

The genes are TRBV30 and TRBJ1-2, with 8 bases aligning to TRBD1. Germline V gene sequence: CDR1 GTSNPN, CDR2 SVGIG (reference sequence). Trimming at V came to 5 bases and at J to 4 bases, leaving 12 bases not matched to a gene. CDR3 length: 15 amino acids. The CDR3 loop is CAWAYQGAGTYGYTF. CDR3 sequence (DNA): TGTGCCTGGGCCTACCAGGGGGCGGGGACCTATGGCTACACCTTC. Based on the CDR3 plus reference TRBV30 and TRBJ1-2, the full variable domain is SQTIHQWPATLVQPVGSPLSLECTVEGTSNPNLYWYRQAAGRGLQLLFYSVGIGQISSEVPQNLSASRPQDRQFILSSKKLLLSDSGFYLCAWAYQGAGTYGYTFGSGTRLTVV.

The gene calls are TRBV27 and TRBJ2-1, with 9 nucleotides matching TRBD1. CDR3 length: 16 amino acids. Germline V gene lookup returns CDR1 MNHEY and CDR2 SMNVEV (reference sequence). V was clipped by 1 base and J by 8 bases; unmatched bases: 9. CDR3 coding DNA: TGTGCCAGCAGTTTATTGGACAGGGGAAGGAACTATGAGCAGTTCTTC. It codes for CASSLLDRGRNYEQFF.

This clone is a singleton in its sample. The J gene is TRBJ1-2, the V gene TRBV28; D not resolved. The ends were cut back, 6 bases at V and 2 bases at J, with 13 bases in the middle. Germline assignment: CDR1 MDHEN and CDR2 SYDVKM. The CDR3 totals 14 residues. CDR3 region: CASSSVYANYGYTF. CDR3 bases: TGTGCCAGCAGCTCCGTCTACGCGAACTATGGCTACACCTTC.

The chain employs TRBV30 and TRBJ2-5; 10 nucleotides agree with TRBD2. This CDR3 is 13 amino acids long. With V trimmed by 3 bases and J by 5 bases, 3 bases remained unmatched. The germline gives CDR1 GTSNPN, CDR2 SVGIG (reference sequence). The CDR3 region has the DNA TGTGCCTGGAGACTAGCGGGGATCGAGACCCAGTACTTC. Protein sequence: CAWRLAGIETQYF.

The count of this clone is one. The rearrangement joins TRBV5-1 to TRBJ2-1; weak D call: TRBD2 (5 bases). This CDR3 comprises 16 residues. Germline V gene data show CDR1 as SGHRS and CDR2 as YFSETQ. V was pared by 0 bases and J by 5 bases, with 15 bases between. The CDR3 sequence is CASSLVTGRDHNEQFF. DNA of the CDR3: TGCGCCAGCAGCTTGGTAACCGGACGGGATCACAATGAGCAGTTCTTC. The full variable domain, its missing parts supplied by reference TRBV5-1 and TRBJ2-1, is KAGVTQTPRYLIKTRGQQVTLSCSPISGHRSVSWYQQTPGQGLQFLFEYFSETQRNKGNFPGRFSGRQFSNSRSEMNVSTLELGDSALYLCASSLVTGRDHNEQFFGPGTRLTVL.

The rearrangement uses TRBV7-9 and TRBJ2-2, with 9 bases that match TRBD1. The CDR3 extends over 15 amino acids. Germline CDR1 and CDR2: SEHNR and FQNEAQ (reference sequence). The CDR3 is CARSGTGSATGELFF. The CDR3 DNA sequence: TGTGCTCGATCCGGGACAGGGTCTGCCACCGGGGAGCTGTTTTTT.

This rearrangement joins TRBV27 to TRBJ2-1, with D unclear. Germline V gives CDR1 MNHEY, CDR2 SMNVEV (reference sequence). Trimming left V 4 bases short and J 5 bases short, with 15 bases between. The CDR3 sequence is 15 residues long. DNA of the CDR3: TGTGCCAGCAGTTCAAATTTTTTGCGTAACAATGAGCAGTTCTTC. Translation gives CASSSNFLRNNEQFF.

The chain has TRBV4-1 and TRBJ2-2; a possible D gene is TRBD1 (6 bases). Germline CDR1 reads MGHRA; CDR2 reads YSYEKL. V gave up 1 base and J gave up 4 bases, with 19 bases separating them. The CDR3 loop spans 18 amino acids. Here the CDR3 DNA reads TGCGCCAGCAGCCAAGCTTTTCCGGGACAAGGCCTCACCGGGGAGCTGTTTTTT. Protein: CASSQAFPGQGLTGELFF.

The chain employs TRBV29-1 and TRBJ2-1; D possibly corresponds to TRBD1 (5 bases). Germline lookup yields CDR1 SQVTM and CDR2 ANQGSEA. Deletions cut 3 bases from V and 10 bases from J, with 13 bases between. This CDR3 region has 12 residues. This CDR3 reads CSVDEGVDEQFF. The CDR3 region has the DNA TGCAGCGTTGATGAAGGGGTTGACGAGCAGTTCTTC.

This chain links TRBV29-1 with TRBJ1-2, with TRBD1 matching 8 bases. V lost 7 bases, J lost 3 bases, and 13 bases stayed unmatched. Germline values: CDR1 SQVTM, CDR2 ANQGSEA. The CDR3 consists of 15 residues. The chain's CDR3 is CSATPTGAEDYGYTF. CDR3 nucleotide sequence: TGCAGCGCGACGCCGACAGGGGCCGAAGACTATGGCTACACCTTC.

The chain links TRBV9 to TRBJ2-1; D might be TRBD2 (5 bases). V shed 0 bases and J shed 3 bases, with 7 bases lying between them. The germline CDR1 and CDR2 sequences are SGDLS and YYNGEE. The CDR3 contains 14 residues. CDR3 nucleotides: TGTGCCAGCAGCGTAGGGACTCGCTACAATGAGCAGTTCTTC. Translating it yields CASSVGTRYNEQFF.